This TCR beta chain was retrieved from a study of blood T cell repertoires in COVID-19. Study overall: Specimens from acute and convalescent COVID-19 originated in the United States, Italy and Spain.

The table came from immunoSEQ multiplex PCR; TCRdb's copy has only in-frame clones and leaves some out. The top ten hold approximately 9.9% of the sample, which has 150,000 to 200,000 clones, roughly four fifths seen once. The CDR3 spans 12 residues. Trimming shortened V by 7 bases and J by 6 bases, and 13 bases separated the two germline ends. Germline V CDR1 and CDR2: SQVTM, ANQGSEA. This TCR was recovered from a man aged 55 to 69 with active or convalescent COVID-19. Sequenced input: peripheral blood. The chain uses TRBV29-1 and TRBJ2-1; maybe TRBD1 (6 bases). The CDR3 protein is CSGRQVGNEQFF. CDR3 DNA sequence: TGCAGCGGGCGACAGGTTGGCAATGAGCAGTTCTTC.